This T cell receptor beta chain originates from a study of blood T cell repertoires in COVID-19. Study details: Specimens from acute and convalescent COVID-19 originated in the United States, Italy and Spain. PBMCs, B-cell-depleted T cells, or T cells provided the cDNA or gDNA that made up the material.

Losses at the gene ends were 4 bases for V and 7 bases for J; bases not matched to a gene: 10. CDR3 length: 16 residues. CDR1 and CDR2 from the germline V gene are SGHNT and YENEEA. In the original workflow: Using reference gene primer amplification, nucleated cell counts were estimated. Profiling relied on immunoSEQ multiplex PCR, and the TCRdb table lists in-frame clones only, not all of them. That table is the source of V, J and clone size, and D and trimming were worked out from the DNA. The sample carries around 180,000 clones, around 67% recorded once. This TCR was sampled from a woman aged 80 or older with acute or convalescent COVID-19. The specimen sequenced was peripheral blood. The V and J genes are TRBV11-3 and TRBJ2-1; TRBD2 matches at 10 bases. The CDR3 loop is CASSSRPAGGLNEQFF. The CDR3 DNA reads as TGTGCCAGCAGCTCACGTCCAGCGGGAGGGCTGAATGAGCAGTTCTTC.